A selection of T cell receptor beta chains follows, all from one sample in a study of blood T cell repertoires in COVID-19. Libraries were prepared by immunoSEQ multiplex PCR; TCRdb keeps only in-frame clonotypes and omits some of them. The top ten hold 7.5% to 8% of the sample, which has fewer than 200,000 clones, approximately 84% seen once. The specimen sequenced was peripheral blood. These receptors all come from a man aged 35-49 years who had recovered from COVID-19. The CDR3 runs from the conserved cysteine through the conserved F or W. A D gene is named only where the DNA matches it firmly. A clone size is listed for some rows: how often the clone was seen (once, few, many), or a class if it is expanded.

>TRBJ2-1|TRBD2|NA|TRBV30
TGTGCCTGGAAACCCGGGGGGGATTCCAATGAGCAGTTCTTC
CAWKPGGDSNEQFF
>TRBJ2-1|TRBD2|NA|TRBV4-2
TGTGCCAGCAGCCCCCGTACTAGCGGAGACTCCTACAATGAGCAGTTCTTC
CASSPRTSGDSYNEQFF
>TRBJ2-7|TRBD2|NA|TRBV6-5
TGTGCCAGCAGTTACTCGAAGAGCGGGGTAAACGAGCAGTACTTC
CASSYSKSGVNEQYF
>TRBJ2-7|NA|NA|TRBV3-1/TRBV3-2
TGTGCCAGCAGCCAGGGTGAAGGGAGGCAGTACTTC
CASSQGEGRQYF
>TRBJ2-1|TRBD2|few|TRBV5-6
TGTGCCAGCAGCCCCGGGACTAGCGGGGGGAACAATGAGCAGTTCTTC
CASSPGTSGGNNEQFF
>TRBJ2-1|TRBD2|NA|TRBV6-2/TRBV6-3
TGTGCCAGCAGTTACTCGAGTCTAGCGGGAGTCAGGCAGTTCTTC
CASSYSSLAGVRQFF
>TRBJ2-3|TRBD1|many|TRBV12-5
TGTGCTAGTGGTCCGGGACAGGGACTCACAGATACGCAGTATTTT
CASGPGQGLTDTQYF
>TRBJ1-4|NA|NA|TRBV12-3/TRBV12-4
TGTGCCAGCAGTCGGGGACAAAATGAAAAACTGTTTTTT
CASSRGQNEKLFF
>TRBJ1-3|NA|NA|TRBV15
TGTGCCACCAGCAGAGATAATGGAAACACCATATATTTT
CATSRDNGNTIYF
>TRBJ2-2|NA|NA|TRBV5-1
TGCGCCAGCAGACCTAGCGACACCGGGGAGCTGTTTTTT
CASRPSDTGELFF
>TRBJ2-7|NA|NA|TRBV5-5
TGTGCCAGCAGCTTGGACAGGGACGAGCAGTACTTC
CASSLDRDEQYF
>TRBJ2-2|TRBD1|NA|TRBV6-2/TRBV6-3
TGTGCCAGCAGCCTGGGACAGGCCAACACCGGGGAGCTGTTTTTT
CASSLGQANTGELFF
>TRBJ1-3|NA|NA|TRBV5-6
TGTGCCAGCAGCTTAATCGCCCCGGGTGTATATGGAAACACCATATATTTT
CASSLIAPGVYGNTIYF
>TRBJ2-3|TRBD2|NA|TRBV4-1
TGCGCCAGCAGCCAAACCAGCGGGGGGGCAGATACGCAGTATTTT
CASSQTSGGADTQYF
>TRBJ1-2|NA|NA|TRBV4-1
TGCGCCAGCAGCCAAGATTGGTGGAGAGGCGGCTACACCTTC
CASSQDWWRGGYTF
>TRBJ1-4|NA|few|TRBV28
TGTGCCAGCAGCGGGGGTGATGAAAAACTGTTTTTT
CASSGGDEKLFF
>TRBJ2-6|NA|once|TRBV6-2/TRBV6-3
TGTGCCAGCAGTTATAATCCAACAGGTCCCGGGGCCAACGTCCTGACTTTC
CASSYNPTGPGANVLTF
>TRBJ2-7|TRBD1|NA|TRBV7-9
TGTGCCAGCAGCGAGGACAGGACCTACGAGCAGTACTTC
CASSEDRTYEQYF
>TRBJ1-2|NA|NA|TRBV2
TGTGCCAGCAGTGGGGGGACATTTAACTATGGCTACACCTTC
CASSGGTFNYGYTF
>TRBJ1-6|NA|NA|TRBV6-5
TGTGCCAGCAGTTCCGACAGATTCTCACCCCTCCACTTT
CASSSDRFSPLHF
>TRBJ1-5|TRBD1|few|TRBV6-2/TRBV6-3
TGTGCCAGCAGCCTACGGGCCCGGGACAGCCTGCATTTT
CASSLRARDSLHF
>TRBJ1-1|NA|NA|TRBV7-2
TGTGCCAGCAGCCCAGACAGGCTGAACACTGAAGCTTTCTTT
CASSPDRLNTEAFF
>TRBJ2-5|NA|NA|TRBV10-1
TGCGCCAGCAGAGATGGACAGCGAGAAGGGGTGACCCAGTACTTC
CASRDGQREGVTQYF
>TRBJ1-1|NA|NA|TRBV2
TGTGCCAGCAGTGAACCCACACGGGGGAACACTGAAGCTTTCTTT
CASSEPTRGNTEAFF
>TRBJ1-2|NA|NA|TRBV27
TGTGCCAGCAGTTTAAGGGGGAACTATGGCTACACCTTC
CASSLRGNYGYTF
>TRBJ2-1|NA|NA|TRBV7-9
TGTGCCAGCAGCTTAGAATGGGAGGGGGCGGGAGGTGAGCAGTTCTTC
CASSLEWEGAGGEQFF
>TRBJ2-7|TRBD1|NA|TRBV24-1
TGTGCCACCAGTGAGACAGGGGATGAGCAGTACTTC
CATSETGDEQYF
>TRBJ2-1|NA|NA|TRBV7-2
TGTGCCAGCAGCTTAGGTAGTCCCCCTAGCAATGAGCAGTTCTTC
CASSLGSPPSNEQFF
>TRBJ1-5|NA|NA|TRBV27
TGTGCCAGCAGTGTTGACAAGCTTTATCAGCCCCAGCATTTT
CASSVDKLYQPQHF
>TRBJ1-2|TRBD1|NA|TRBV4-1
TGCGCCAGCAGCCATAGACAGGGGACAGGGCCAAACTATGGCTACACCTTC
CASSHRQGTGPNYGYTF
>TRBJ2-1|TRBD1|once|TRBV5-5
TGTGCCAGCAGCGGGACAGGTGTGCAGTTCTTC
CASSGTGVQFF
>TRBJ2-3|TRBD1|NA|TRBV7-9
TGTGCCAGCAAGACAGGGACCACAGATACGCAGTATTTT
CASKTGTTDTQYF
>TRBJ2-5|NA|NA|TRBV7-5
TGTGCCAGAAGCCCTAGCCCCTCGACTAGCGGGAAGCGAGAGACCCAGTACTTC
CARSPSPSTSGKRETQYF
>TRBJ1-1|NA|NA|TRBV6-5
TGTGCCAGCAGTTACGAATTGACAGTGGGCACTGAAGCTTTCTTT
CASSYELTVGTEAFF
>TRBJ2-7|TRBD1|NA|TRBV7-2
TGTGCCAGCAGCAACCGGGACAGGGGCATAGAGCAGTACTTC
CASSNRDRGIEQYF
>TRBJ1-1|TRBD1|once|TRBV5-6
TGTGCCAGCAGCTTGGGACAGGGGTGGACTGAAGCTTTCTTT
CASSLGQGWTEAFF
>TRBJ2-4|TRBD2|NA|TRBV6-2/TRBV6-3
TGTGCCAGCAGTTCCGGGGGGATAGCCAAAAACATTCAGTACTTC
CASSSGGIAKNIQYF
>TRBJ2-1|TRBD2|NA|TRBV3-1/TRBV3-2
TGTGCCAGCCTCTGGAGCGGGGCGAAGAACAATGAGCAGTTCTTC
CASLWSGAKNNEQFF
>TRBJ2-7|TRBD2|once|TRBV4-2
TGTGCCAGCAGCCAAGATGTAAAAACCCTAGCGGGGGGAACGGAGCAGTACTTC
CASSQDVKTLAGGTEQYF
>TRBJ2-2|TRBD1|NA|TRBV27
TGTGCCAGCAGTTTCTTGGACAGGGCCTCCGGGGAGCTGTTTTTT
CASSFLDRASGELFF
>TRBJ1-5|NA|NA|TRBV6-2/TRBV6-3
TGTGCCAGCAGTTATGAGGAAGGCAATCAGCCCCAGCATTTT
CASSYEEGNQPQHF
>TRBJ2-1|NA|NA|TRBV7-2
TGTGCCAGCAGCCCGGGGCGGGGGCGGAATGGATACAATGAGCAGTTCTTC
CASSPGRGRNGYNEQFF